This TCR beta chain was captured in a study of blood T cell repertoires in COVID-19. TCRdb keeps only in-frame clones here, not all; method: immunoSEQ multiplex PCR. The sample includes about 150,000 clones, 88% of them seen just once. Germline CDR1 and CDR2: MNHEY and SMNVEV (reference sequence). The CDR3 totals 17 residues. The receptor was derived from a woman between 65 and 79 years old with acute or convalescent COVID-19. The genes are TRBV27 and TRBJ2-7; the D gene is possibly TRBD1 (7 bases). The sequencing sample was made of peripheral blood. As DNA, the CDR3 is TGTGACACAGGGGCGCGGGAAGGGCCCTTTTTCGCTTACGAGCAGTACTTC. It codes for CDTGAREGPFFAYEQYF.